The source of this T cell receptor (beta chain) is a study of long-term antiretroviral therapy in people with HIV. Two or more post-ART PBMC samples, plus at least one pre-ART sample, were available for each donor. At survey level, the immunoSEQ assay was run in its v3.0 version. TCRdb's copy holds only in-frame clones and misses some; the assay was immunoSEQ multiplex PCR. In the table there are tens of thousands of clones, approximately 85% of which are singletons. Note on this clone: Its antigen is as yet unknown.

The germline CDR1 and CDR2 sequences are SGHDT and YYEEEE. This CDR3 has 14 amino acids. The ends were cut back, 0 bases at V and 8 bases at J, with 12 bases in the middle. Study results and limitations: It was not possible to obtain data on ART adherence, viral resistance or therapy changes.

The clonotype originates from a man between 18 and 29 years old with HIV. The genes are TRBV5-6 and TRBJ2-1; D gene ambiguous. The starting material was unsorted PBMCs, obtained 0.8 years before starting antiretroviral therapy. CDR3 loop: CASSLGVGWHEQFF. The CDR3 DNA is TGTGCCAGCAGCTTGGGGGTCGGTTGGCATGAGCAGTTCTTC.